This T cell receptor beta chain originates from a study of shared clonotypes between healthy human individuals. Findings of the study overall: It was observed that roughly 5.5% of naive CD4 clonotypes were shared across a few donors.

CDR3 size: 16 residues. The germline V gene encodes CDR1 SEHNR and CDR2 FQNEAQ (reference sequence). V was clipped by 1 base and J by 3 bases, with 16 bases between them. DNA at around 190 ng, around 30,000 T cell genomes, went into sorted-subset replicate PCRs. Sequencing was performed with immunoSEQ multiplex PCR; in TCRdb, only in-frame clones are kept and a portion is missing. In the table there are about 120,000 clones, more than 65% of which are singletons. This clone was seen a single time. Its specificity is unknown. The receptor was derived from a woman in her thirties in good health. V gene TRBV7-9 combines with J gene TRBJ2-7, with D perhaps assigned TRBD1 or TRBD2 (5 bases each). Source material: memory CD8+ T cells sorted from blood. The subset: CD45RO+ cells pooled with CCR7-negative TemRA cells. CDR3 residues: CASSLVRVAGNYEQYF. The CDR3 bases are TGTGCCAGCAGCTTAGTGCGGGTGGCAGGGAACTACGAGCAGTACTTC.